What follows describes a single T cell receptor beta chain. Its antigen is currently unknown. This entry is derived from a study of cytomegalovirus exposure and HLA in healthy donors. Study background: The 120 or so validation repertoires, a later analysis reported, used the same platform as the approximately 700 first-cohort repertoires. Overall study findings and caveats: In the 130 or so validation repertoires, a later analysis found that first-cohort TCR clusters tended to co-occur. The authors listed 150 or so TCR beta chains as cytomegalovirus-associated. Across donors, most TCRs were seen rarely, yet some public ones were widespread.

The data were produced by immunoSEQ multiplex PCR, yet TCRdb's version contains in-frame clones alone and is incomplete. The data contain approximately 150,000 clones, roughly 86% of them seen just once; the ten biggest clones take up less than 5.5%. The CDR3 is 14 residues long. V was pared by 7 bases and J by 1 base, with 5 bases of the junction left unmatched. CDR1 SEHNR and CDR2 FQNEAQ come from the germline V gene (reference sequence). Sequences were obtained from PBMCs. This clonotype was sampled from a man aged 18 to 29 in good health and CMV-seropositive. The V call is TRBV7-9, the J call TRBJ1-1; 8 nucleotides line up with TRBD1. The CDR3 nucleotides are TGTGCCAGCACCTACAGGGGGGGGAACACTGAAGCTTTCTTT. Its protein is CASTYRGGNTEAFF. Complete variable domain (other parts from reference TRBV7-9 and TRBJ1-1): DTGVSQNPRHKITKRGQNVTFRCDPISEHNRLYWYRQTLGQGPEFLTYFQNEAQLEKSRLLSDRFSAERPKGSFSTLEIQRTEQGDSAMYLCASTYRGGNTEAFFGQGTRLTVV.